One and the same sample provided the 26 T cell receptor beta chains below, sequenced in a study of post-analysis software for immune sequencing data. Unique molecular identifiers were present in the TCR beta cDNA libraries. MiXCR, run by TCRdb on the PCR reads, gives a single entry per CDR3 protein. The repertoire holds about 430,000 distinct CDR3 sequences, roughly 38% seen once, with under 9% in the top ten. Study-wide findings and caveats: Comparison of patients with controls showed 4 to 6 TRBV segments more frequent in patients, TRBV5-6, TRBV5-1 and TRBV20-1 among them.

Their antigens are not known. Sequenced input: blood. These receptors were collected from a girl aged 2 to 9 with multiple sclerosis.

This sequence joins TRBV7-2 and TRBJ2-5; TRBD1 agrees at 7 bases. V gave up 2 bases and J gave up 3 bases; unmatched junction bases: 9. The germline gives CDR1 SGHTA, CDR2 FQGNSA. The CDR3 totals 16 residues. The CDR3 loop is CASSLRGRTGEETQYF. CDR3 nucleotides: TGTGCCAGCAGCTTACGCGGTCGCACAGGGGAAGAGACCCAGTACTTC. Full variable domain (rest looked up from reference TRBV7-2 and TRBJ2-5): GAGVSQSPSNKVTEKGKDVELRCDPISGHTALYWYRQSLGQGLEFLIYFQGNSAPDKSGLPSDRFSAERTGGSVSTLTIQRTQQEDSAVYLCASSLRGRTGEETQYFGPGTRLLVL.

This chain links TRBV28 with TRBJ2-3; 7 positions agree with TRBD2. There are 17 residues in the CDR3. The junction had 10 bases not matched to a gene; V was cut back by 2 bases and J by 2 bases. Germline CDR1 MDHEN, CDR2 SYDVKM. The CDR3 DNA follows: TGTGCCAGCAGTTTAACCCTGGGGGGGGGGAACACAGATACGCAGTATTTT. Protein: CASSLTLGGGNTDTQYF.

The rearrangement joins TRBV7-9 to TRBJ1-2, with 7 bases that match TRBD1. Germline lookup yields CDR1 SEHNR and CDR2 FQNEAQ (reference sequence). CDR3 length: 18 residues. Trimming removed 4 bases from V and 4 bases from J; junction bases left unmatched: 18. This chain's CDR3 is CASSSPLTGTAETYGYTF. CDR3 sequence (DNA): TGTGCCAGCAGCTCCCCCTTAACCGGGACAGCAGAGACCTATGGCTACACCTTC. Full variable domain (outside the CDR3, taken from reference TRBV7-9 and TRBJ1-2): DTGVSQNPRHKITKRGQNVTFRCDPISEHNRLYWYRQTLGQGPEFLTYFQNEAQLEKSRLLSDRFSAERPKGSFSTLEIQRTEQGDSAMYLCASSSPLTGTAETYGYTFGSGTRLTVV.

The chain uses TRBV12-3 or TRBV12-4 and TRBJ2-7, with TRBD2 matching over 10 bases. Matching the DNA end better, TRBJ2-5 makes the J call doubtful. The CDR3 is made up of 16 amino acids. The chain's CDR3 is CASSLTGLAVQETQYF. Here the CDR3 DNA reads TGTGCCAGCAGTTTGACCGGACTAGCGGTACAAGAGACCCAGTACTTC.

This clonotype appeared a few times. The rearrangement links TRBV10-3 to TRBJ2-5; 7 positions agree with TRBD1. The CDR3 totals 13 residues. After removal of 6 bases from V and 5 bases from J, the junction contained 6 bases not matched to a gene. Germline CDR1 ENHRY, CDR2 SYGVKD. As DNA, the CDR3 is TGTGCCATCAGCTCGACAGGGATGGAGACCCAGTACTTC. It translates to CAISSTGMETQYF.

There are a few counts of this clonotype. This CDR3 reads CASSFTSGRATDTQYF. CDR3 nucleotide sequence: TGTGCCAGCAGCTTCACTAGCGGGAGGGCCACAGATACGCAGTATTTT. The rearrangement links TRBV11-2 to TRBJ2-3; 13 nucleotides match TRBD2. The V gene's germline CDR1 is SGHAT and CDR2 FQNNGV. V was clipped by 3 bases and J by 2 bases; unmatched bases: 2. There are 16 residues in the CDR3.

This clonotype has a handful of counts. This sequence joins TRBV28 and TRBJ1-1; D not resolved. CDR3 length: 14 amino acids. Germline V gives CDR1 MDHEN, CDR2 SYDVKM. V dropped 5 bases and J dropped 3 bases, with 13 bases sitting between them. The CDR3: CASSAPDGYTEAFF. Written as DNA, the CDR3 is TGTGCCAGCAGTGCCCCGGACGGTTACACTGAAGCTTTCTTT.

Written as DNA, the CDR3 is TGTGCCAGCAGTTTCGGGGGCCAGCCCCAGCATTTT. Translation: CASSFGGQPQHF. This sequence joins TRBV12-3 or TRBV12-4 and TRBJ1-5, with a weak D call TRBD1 (6 bases). V was clipped by 3 bases and J by 7 bases, with 7 bases between them. The CDR3 length is 12 residues.

The chain has TRBV7-2 and TRBJ2-4; 8 nucleotides match TRBD2. CDR3 length equals 16 residues. V gave up 0 bases and J gave up 0 bases; unmatched junction bases: 1. Germline CDR1 SGHTA, CDR2 FQGNSA. DNA of the CDR3: TGTGCCAGCAGCTTAGCGCGGGGGGTAGCCAAAAACATTCAGTACTTC. This encodes CASSLARGVAKNIQYF.

This clonotype has more than one count but fewer than ten. The rearrangement joins TRBV28 to TRBJ2-1; no reliable D call. The germline CDR1 and CDR2 sequences are MDHEN and SYDVKM. Deletions cut 8 bases from V and 4 bases from J, with 6 bases between. The length of the CDR3 is 11 residues. The CDR3 here is CASLRYNEQFF. As DNA, the CDR3 is TGTGCCAGCTTAAGATACAATGAGCAGTTCTTC. The variable domain in full, with the rest retrieved from reference TRBV28 and TRBJ2-1, is DVKVTQSSRYLVKRTGEKVFLECVQDMDHENMFWYRQDPGLGLRLIYFSYDVKMKEKGDIPEGYSVSREKKERFSLILESASTNQTSMYLCASLRYNEQFFGPGTRLTVL.

This clonotype was picked up a small number of times. The gene calls are TRBV15 and TRBJ1-4, with D possibly TRBD1 on 5 matching bases. Trimming removed 5 bases at V and 4 bases at J, with 11 bases between. CDR1 is LNHNV and CDR2 is YYDKDF in the germline V gene (reference sequence). The CDR3 has 14 residues. The DNA of the CDR3 is TGTGCCACCAGCGACCGACAGAATAATGAAAAACTGTTTTTT. Protein sequence: CATSDRQNNEKLFF.

The rearrangement uses TRBV5-1 and TRBJ1-4; weak D call: TRBD1 (5 bases). Trimming removed 7 bases from V and 7 bases from J, with 11 bases in between. The germline V gene has CDR1 SGHRS and CDR2 YFSETQ. CDR3 length equals 12 residues. The CDR3 DNA reads TGCGCCAGCGCCGGGGGGAGTGAAAAACTGTTTTTT. It codes for CASAGGSEKLFF.

The gene calls are TRBV20-1 and TRBJ1-2; D perhaps matches TRBD1 (6 bases). Germline values: CDR1 DFQATT, CDR2 SNEGSKA (reference sequence). This CDR3 contains 17 residues. Trimming stripped 0 bases from V and 1 base from J, with 18 bases between. CDR3 DNA: TGCAGTGCTAGAGATCGGGGGGGCCGGACTCGTAACTATGGCTACACCTTC. Translating gives CSARDRGGRTRNYGYTF.

The rearrangement links TRBV28 to TRBJ2-5; D may be TRBD2 (5 bases). CDR3 length: 14 residues. Trimming cost V 6 bases and J 2 bases, with 13 bases left between them. Germline loops: CDR1 MDHEN, CDR2 SYDVKM. In nucleotides, the CDR3 is TGTGCCAGCAGGTCGAGCGGAGTACAAGAGACCCAGTACTTC. Translated, it gives CASRSSGVQETQYF. Full variable domain (remainder filled in from reference TRBV28 and TRBJ2-5): DVKVTQSSRYLVKRTGEKVFLECVQDMDHENMFWYRQDPGLGLRLIYFSYDVKMKEKGDIPEGYSVSREKKERFSLILESASTNQTSMYLCASRSSGVQETQYFGPGTRLLVL.

Comment on this clonotype: The junction and the germline gene differ at one end; a read error may be behind it. The gene calls are TRBV3-1 and TRBJ2-1; TRBD2 matches 16 bases. There are 16 residues in the CDR3. CDR1 and CDR2 (germline): LGHDT, YNNKEL (reference sequence). The CDR3 DNA reads TGTGCCAGCAGTCAGGGACTAGCGGGAGGGTACAATGGGCAGTTCTTC. Translated: CASSQGLAGGYNGQFF.

The chain carries TRBV15 and TRBJ2-1; no clear D gene. The CDR3 has 15 amino acids. CDR1 and CDR2 (germline): LNHNV, YYDKDF (reference sequence). Deletions cut 0 bases from V and 4 bases from J, with 10 bases between. The CDR3 here is CATSRDPTYYNEQFF. The DNA for the CDR3 is TGTGCCACCAGCAGAGACCCGACTTATTACAATGAGCAGTTCTTC. The full variable domain, with the rest looked up from reference TRBV15 and TRBJ2-1, is DAMVIQNPRYQVTQFGKPVTLSCSQTLNHNVMYWYQQKSSQAPKLLFHYYDKDFNNEADTPDNFQSRRPNTSFCFLDIRSPGLGDTAMYLCATSRDPTYYNEQFFGPGTRLTVL.

The chain combines TRBV20-1 with TRBJ2-7; 7 bases match TRBD2. CDR3 size: 16 residues. CDR1 is DFQATT and CDR2 is SNEGSKA in the germline V gene (reference sequence). The trim removed 3 bases at V and 4 bases at J, leaving 15 bases unmatched. This CDR3 is CSARSPQGGLWYEQYF. The CDR3 DNA follows: TGCAGTGCTAGGAGTCCCCAGGGAGGGTTGTGGTACGAGCAGTACTTC.

The chain is built from TRBV5-1 and TRBJ1-2; D ambiguous. The CDR3 runs 14 residues. CDR1 and CDR2 from the germline V gene are SGHRS and YFSETQ. V was shortened by 0 bases and J by 4 bases, with 10 bases between the two germline ends. The CDR3 region has the DNA TGCGCCAGCAGCTTGGATTCAGGCCTCTATGGCTACACCTTC. Amino acid sequence: CASSLDSGLYGYTF.

The CDR3 protein is CASSVGPRVYNEQFF. As DNA, the CDR3 is TGTGCCAGCAGCGTAGGTCCTAGAGTATACAATGAGCAGTTCTTC. The gene calls are TRBV9 and TRBJ2-1; D not resolved. Per germline, CDR1 SGDLS and CDR2 YYNGEE. This CDR3 region has 15 residues. The V end was cut by 0 bases, the J end by 4 bases, with 11 bases between.

This clonotype was found once. The genes are TRBV27 and TRBJ1-5; D unclear. Trimming removed 5 bases at V and 2 bases at J, with 10 bases between. CDR3 size: 14 residues. Germline V lookup: CDR1 MNHEY, CDR2 SMNVEV (reference sequence). The CDR3 nucleotides read TGTGCCAGCAGTACCGGGCCCGGCAATCAGCCCCAGCATTTT. Amino acids: CASSTGPGNQPQHF.

The CDR3 nucleotides are TGCGCCAGCAGCCAAGAAGGATCCGTGTTCAATGAGCAGTTCTTC. Translating it yields CASSQEGSVFNEQFF. The chain recombines TRBV4-3 with TRBJ2-1, with D hard to call. The CDR3 consists of 15 residues. V was trimmed by 0 bases and J by 6 bases, leaving 12 bases between them. Germline CDR1 is LGHNA and CDR2 is YSLEER.

The J gene is TRBJ2-5, the V gene TRBV4-2; no definite D call. Germline V CDR1 and CDR2: LGHNA, YNFKEQ. Trimming took off 0 bases at V and 2 bases at J, with 13 bases between the two ends. This CDR3 comprises 16 residues. For the CDR3, the DNA is TGTGCCAGCAGCCAAGATCGATCACAGTTTCAAGAGACCCAGTACTTC. Its translation: CASSQDRSQFQETQYF.

The chain combines TRBV10-3 with TRBJ1-2; D gene uncertain. Germline CDR1 and CDR2: ENHRY and SYGVKD. Trimming took off 0 bases at V and 0 bases at J, with 11 bases between the two ends. CDR3 size: 16 residues. CDR3 DNA sequence: TGTGCCATCAGTGAGTCGGGCCGTTTTGCTAACTATGGCTACACCTTC. Protein product: CAISESGRFANYGYTF.

This clonotype was counted only a few times. Here the CDR3 reads CSVVAQGADEQYF. The CDR3 bases are TGCAGCGTTGTCGCACAGGGGGCGGACGAGCAGTACTTC. This chain joins TRBV29-1 and TRBJ2-5, with TRBD1 matching 9 bases. The J call is doubtful: the DNA matches TRBJ2-7 better. This CDR3 comprises 13 residues. Germline V gene lookup returns CDR1 SQVTM and CDR2 ANQGSEA.

There are many counts of this clonotype. This sequence joins TRBV6-5 and TRBJ2-7; the match to TRBD2 covers 7 bases. J was trimmed by 6 bases and V by 6 bases; bases with no gene match: 5. CDR1 and CDR2 (germline): MNHEY, SVGAGI. The CDR3 loop spans 12 amino acids. The CDR3 is CASSLGLGEQYF. The CDR3 DNA reads TGTGCCAGCAGCCTTGGACTAGGCGAGCAGTACTTC.

The V call is TRBV4-3, the J call TRBJ2-3; TRBD2 matches 10 bases. Germline V lookup: CDR1 LGHNA, CDR2 YSLEER. V shed 5 bases and J 6 bases; nucleotides not matched to a gene: 14. CDR3 length: 17 amino acids. The CDR3 is CASSEAVPSGRADTQYF. CDR3 bases: TGCGCCAGCAGCGAAGCGGTTCCTAGCGGGAGAGCCGATACGCAGTATTTT.